A single sample gave rise to the 22 T cell receptor beta chains below, sequenced in a study of shared clonotypes between healthy human individuals. The repertoire was sequenced with immunoSEQ multiplex PCR; TCRdb's copy has only in-frame clones and lacks some. The repertoire holds fewer than 700,000 clones, roughly 79% seen once, with 12% in the top ten. The specimen sequenced was PBMCs. The receptors were sampled from a middle-aged woman in good health. Some clones in this sample may be carry-over from other donors' samples.

This clone has only a few counts. V usage is TRBV7-9 and J usage is TRBJ2-1, with 10 positions matching TRBD1. CDR3 length: 15 amino acids. Germline CDR1 reads SEHNR; CDR2 reads FQNEAQ (reference sequence). The junction had 7 bases not matched to a gene; V was cut back by 5 bases and J by 6 bases. CDR3: CASSPGQGRGNEQFF. The CDR3 DNA follows: TGTGCCAGCAGCCCGGGACAGGGGAGGGGCAATGAGCAGTTCTTC.

The chain employs TRBV7-3 and TRBJ1-2; D uncertain. CDR1 is SGHTA, CDR2 FQGTGA, per germline. V was clipped by 2 bases and J by 8 bases, with 9 bases between them. The CDR3 is made up of 12 amino acids. The CDR3 is CASSLPSRGYTF. CDR3 sequence (DNA): TGTGCCAGCAGCTTACCCTCGAGGGGCTACACCTTC.

V gene TRBV11-2 combines with J gene TRBJ2-7, with 7 bases that match TRBD1. The V gene end was trimmed by 6 bases and the J gene end by 1 base; junction bases not matched to a gene: 15. This CDR3 is 17 amino acids long. CDR1 and CDR2 from the germline V gene are SGHAT and FQNNGV. The CDR3 is CASRPGNRGPRSYEQYF. CDR3 coding DNA: TGTGCCAGCAGGCCCGGGAACAGGGGACCTCGATCCTACGAGCAGTACTTC.

This clone was seen a handful of times. The chain has TRBV6-5 and TRBJ2-7, with a tentative D call TRBD2 (5 bases). The CDR3 spans 13 residues. V lost 6 bases to trimming and J lost 2 bases, with 11 bases between them. Looked up from germline, CDR1 is MNHEY and CDR2 is SVGAGI. As DNA, the CDR3 is TGTGCCAGCAGCCGGACTGGCGCCTACGAGCAGTACTTC. Its translation is CASSRTGAYEQYF.

V is TRBV28 and J is TRBJ2-5, with a tentative D call TRBD2 (5 bases). CDR1 MDHEN and CDR2 SYDVKM come from the germline V gene. V was cut by 5 bases and J by 5 bases, with 33 bases left in between. The CDR3 is 20 residues long. This CDR3 is CASSPPPGLLLPRTEETQYF. The CDR3 DNA follows: TGTGCCAGCAGTCCCCCCCCTGGACTCCTATTACCAAGAACAGAGGAGACCCAGTACTTC.

This clone has only one observation. The J gene is TRBJ2-3, the V gene TRBV4-2; D may be TRBD2 (6 bases). V dropped 2 bases and J dropped 2 bases, with 17 bases sitting between them. This CDR3 spans 17 amino acids. The germline gives CDR1 LGHNA, CDR2 YNFKEQ. The CDR3 here is CASSQNAQGLHTDTQYF. CDR3 in DNA: TGTGCCAGCAGCCAAAACGCTCAGGGACTTCACACAGATACGCAGTATTTT.

This clone appeared a few times. The chain recombines TRBV6-1 with TRBJ1-3; 9 positions match TRBD1. The CDR3 contains 15 residues. With 6 bases clipped from V and 1 base from J, the junction kept 4 bases outside the gene matches. Germline loops: CDR1 MNHNS, CDR2 SASEGT. The DNA for the CDR3 is TGTGCCAGCAGACCGGACAGGGGTTCTGGAAACACCATATATTTT. This translates into CASRPDRGSGNTIYF.

This rearrangement joins TRBV7-8 to TRBJ2-5, with 8 bases lining up with TRBD1. This CDR3 is 14 amino acids long. The germline V gene has CDR1 SGHVS and CDR2 FQNEAQ. V gave up 5 bases and J gave up 4 bases; unmatched junction bases: 6. The CDR3: CASSARTGPETQYF. The CDR3 DNA reads as TGTGCCAGCAGCGCTCGGACAGGGCCAGAGACCCAGTACTTC.

This chain connects TRBV5-5 to TRBJ2-1, with 9 bases aligning to TRBD1. Germline trimming cut 9 bases from V and 4 bases from J; bases unmatched to any gene: 5. The CDR3 extends over 13 amino acids. The germline V gene has CDR1 SGHKS and CDR2 YYEKEE (reference sequence). In nucleotides, the CDR3 is TGTGCCACCGGGACAGGGTCATACAATGAGCAGTTCTTC. Encoded protein: CATGTGSYNEQFF. Variable domain in full (rest from reference TRBV5-5 and TRBJ2-1): DAGVTQSPTHLIKTRGQQVTLRCSPISGHKSVSWYQQVLGQGPQFIFQYYEKEERGRGNFPDRFSARQFPNYSSELNVNALLLGDSALYLCATGTGSYNEQFFGPGTRLTVL.

The rearrangement joins TRBV19 to TRBJ1-2; maybe TRBD1 (6 bases). V gave up 1 base and J gave up 2 bases, with 14 bases separating them. Germline assignment: CDR1 LNHDA and CDR2 SQIVND (reference sequence). The CDR3 extends over 16 amino acids. CDR3 sequence: CASSIASAGGNYGYTF. For the CDR3, the DNA is TGTGCCAGTAGTATAGCATCAGCGGGGGGCAACTATGGCTACACCTTC.

The rearrangement uses TRBV6-1 and TRBJ2-5, with D unclear. The V and J ends lost 2 bases and 9 bases respectively, with 16 bases between them. The CDR3 totals 14 residues. Germline CDR1 reads MNHNS; CDR2 reads SASEGT. The CDR3 loop reads CASSELGPAEAQYF. CDR3 in DNA: TGTGCCAGCAGTGAACTGGGCCCCGCTGAGGCCCAGTACTTC.

CDR3 DNA: TGTGCCGTAGGGGGTTCGGCGAGCTACACCTTC. It encodes CAVGGSASYTF. The chain employs TRBV10-3 and TRBJ1-2; tentatively, D is TRBD1 (6 bases). The CDR3 has 11 amino acids. The germline V and J ends were trimmed by 11 bases and 9 bases, with 16 bases remaining between them. Germline V CDR1 and CDR2: ENHRY, SYGVKD.

This clone was recorded a few times. V gene TRBV27 combines with J gene TRBJ2-7; 9 bases align to TRBD1. Germline assignment: CDR1 MNHEY and CDR2 SMNVEV (reference sequence). This CDR3 region has 12 residues. V dropped 4 bases and J dropped 8; count of bases not matched to a gene: 3. The CDR3 region is CASSSNRGQQYF. DNA of the CDR3: TGTGCCAGCAGTTCCAACAGGGGGCAGCAGTACTTC.

This clone appeared many times. The chain combines TRBV7-9 with TRBJ2-2; 7 bases are shared with TRBD2. The CDR3 spans 15 residues. Trimming at V came to 4 bases and at J to 2 bases, leaving 4 bases not matched to a gene. Germline V CDR1 and CDR2: SEHNR, FQNEAQ (reference sequence). The CDR3 sequence is CASSSLAPNTGELFF. CDR3 DNA sequence: TGTGCCAGCAGCTCACTAGCGCCAAACACCGGGGAGCTGTTTTTT.

Note on this clone: Other DNA sequences in this specimen translate into the identical CDR3. The CDR3 protein is CASSPTSGSTDTQYF. The CDR3 DNA is TGTGCCAGCTCACCCACTAGCGGGAGCACAGATACGCAGTATTTT. The chain links TRBV18 to TRBJ2-3; 9 bases fit TRBD2. The CDR3 is made up of 15 amino acids. CDR1 is KGHSH and CDR2 is LQKENI in the germline V gene. With V trimmed by 3 bases and J by 0 bases, 1 base remained unmatched.

This clone was counted a few times. The rearrangement links TRBV5-4 to TRBJ2-7; 9 nucleotides match TRBD2. CDR3 length: 14 residues. The germline V gene encodes CDR1 SGHNT and CDR2 YYREEE (reference sequence). J lost 5 bases, V lost 6 bases, and 9 bases had no gene match. In DNA, the CDR3 is TGTGCCAGCATCCTAAGCGGGAGGAATGACGAGCAGTACTTC. Protein: CASILSGRNDEQYF.

Points on this clone: With a much larger clone just one base away, this may be a read error. This sample also contains other DNA sequences that code for the same CDR3. The chain carries TRBV2 and TRBJ2-5, with D uncertain. The J call could be wrong; TRBJ2-7 is a better fit for the DNA end. Germline V gene data show CDR1 as SNHLY and CDR2 as FYNNEI. This CDR3 comprises 11 residues. CDR3 sequence: CASSPSYEQYF. CDR3 DNA: TGTGCCAGCAGTCCTTCCTACGAGCAGTACTTC.

Only a few counts were recorded for this clone. The V gene is TRBV5-1, the J gene TRBJ2-7, with a weak D call TRBD2 (6 bases). The CDR3 has 15 residues. V gave up 0 bases and J gave up 2 bases, with 12 bases separating them. Germline assignment: CDR1 SGHRS and CDR2 YFSETQ. The DNA of the CDR3 is TGCGCCAGCAGCTTGGGACCGGGGGAGACCTACGAGCAGTACTTC. It specifies CASSLGPGETYEQYF. The variable domain in full, completed from reference TRBV5-1 and TRBJ2-7, reads KAGVTQTPRYLIKTRGQQVTLSCSPISGHRSVSWYQQTPGQGLQFLFEYFSETQRNKGNFPGRFSGRQFSNSRSEMNVSTLELGDSALYLCASSLGPGETYEQYFGPGTRLTVT.

This chain uses TRBV18 with TRBJ2-7, with D maybe TRBD1 (5 bases). The germline CDR1 and CDR2 sequences are KGHSH and LQKENI. This CDR3 contains 14 residues. V was cut by 3 bases and J by 0 bases, with 9 bases left in between. In nucleotides, the CDR3 is TGTGCCAGCTCACCCTCAGACAGCTCCTACGAGCAGTACTTC. It is translated as CASSPSDSSYEQYF.

The chain uses TRBV5-5 and TRBJ2-1; D remains unclear. The CDR3 consists of 11 residues. V was clipped by 2 bases and J by 8 bases, with 5 bases between them. CDR1 is SGHKS, CDR2 YYEKEE, per germline (reference sequence). CDR3 region: CASSFDYEQFF. CDR3 in DNA: TGTGCCAGCAGCTTCGACTATGAGCAGTTCTTC.

On this clone: A far larger clone is just one base off, so this is likely a read error. The same CDR3 is also encoded by other DNA sequences in this sample. The chain joins TRBV18 to TRBJ2-5; D is uncertain. The germline gives CDR1 KGHSH, CDR2 LQKENI. This CDR3 comprises 11 residues. V was trimmed by 3 bases and J by 5 bases, leaving 4 bases between them. CDR3 DNA: TGTGCCAGCTCACCTGGGGAGACCCAGTACTTC. It encodes CASSPGETQYF.

The chain links TRBV4-1 to TRBJ2-5; D remains ambiguous. V was shortened by 0 bases and J by 6 bases, with 8 bases between the two germline ends. Germline CDR1 is MGHRA and CDR2 is YSYEKL. This CDR3 is 13 amino acids long. The CDR3 sequence: CASSQDELQTQYF. The CDR3 DNA sequence: TGCGCCAGCAGCCAAGATGAGCTCCAGACCCAGTACTTC.